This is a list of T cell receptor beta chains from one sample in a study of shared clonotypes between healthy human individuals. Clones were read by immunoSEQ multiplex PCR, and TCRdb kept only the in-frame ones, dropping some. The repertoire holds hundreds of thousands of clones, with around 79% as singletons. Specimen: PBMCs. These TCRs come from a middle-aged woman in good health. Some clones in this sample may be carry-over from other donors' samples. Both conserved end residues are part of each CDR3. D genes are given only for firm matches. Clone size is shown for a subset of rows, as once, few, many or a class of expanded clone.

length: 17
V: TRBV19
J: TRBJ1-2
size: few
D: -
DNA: TGTGCCAGTAGTATCGGATTTCGAGGAGCTGAAAGGGATGGCTACACCTTC
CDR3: CASSIGFRGAERDGYTF

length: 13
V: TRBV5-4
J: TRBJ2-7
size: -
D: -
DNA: TGTGCCAGCAGCCGCGAGGGCTCCTACGAGCAGTACTTC
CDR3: CASSREGSYEQYF

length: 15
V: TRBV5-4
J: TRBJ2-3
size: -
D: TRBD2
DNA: TGTGCCAGCAGGCCGGGGGTAGCGGGAGCTGATACGCAGTATTTT
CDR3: CASRPGVAGADTQYF

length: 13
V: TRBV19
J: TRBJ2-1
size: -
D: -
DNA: TGTGCCAGTAGTATTGGCAGGGTTCGTGAGCAGTTCTTC
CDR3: CASSIGRVREQFF

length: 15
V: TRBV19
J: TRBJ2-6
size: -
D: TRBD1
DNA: TGTGCCAGTAGACAGACAGGGTCCGGGGCCAACGTCCTGACTTTC
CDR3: CASRQTGSGANVLTF

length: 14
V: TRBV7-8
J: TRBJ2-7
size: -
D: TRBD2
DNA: TGTGCCAGCACCCCCCTTAGCGGGAGCGGTGAGCAGTACTTC
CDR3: CASTPLSGSGEQYF

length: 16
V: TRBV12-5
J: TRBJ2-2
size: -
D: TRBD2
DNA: TGTGCTAGTGGTTTGGTTACTAGCGGGGGCACCGGGGAGCTGTTTTTT
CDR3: CASGLVTSGGTGELFF

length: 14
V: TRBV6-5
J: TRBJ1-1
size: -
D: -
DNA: TGTGCCAGCAGTTACTCGGGTCAGCACACTGAAGCTTTCTTT
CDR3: CASSYSGQHTEAFF

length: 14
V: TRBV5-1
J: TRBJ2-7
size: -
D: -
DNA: TGCGCCAGCAGCCCGACGACAGGCTCCTACGAGCAGTACTTC
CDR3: CASSPTTGSYEQYF

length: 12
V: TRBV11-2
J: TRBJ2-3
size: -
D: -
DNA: TGTGCCAGCAGCTTGTGGGTAGATACGCAGTATTTT
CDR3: CASSLWVDTQYF

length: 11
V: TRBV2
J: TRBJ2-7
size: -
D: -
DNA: TGTGCCAGCAGTGCCGCGGCTGAGCAGTACTTC
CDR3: CASSAAAEQYF

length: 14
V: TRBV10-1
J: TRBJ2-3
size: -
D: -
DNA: TGCGCCAGCAGCAGGGACTCCCCCACAGATACGCAGTATTTT
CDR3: CASSRDSPTDTQYF

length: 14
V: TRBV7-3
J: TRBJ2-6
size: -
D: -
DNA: TGTGCCAGCAGCCCTCAACCTGGGGCCAACGTCCTGACTTTC
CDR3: CASSPQPGANVLTF

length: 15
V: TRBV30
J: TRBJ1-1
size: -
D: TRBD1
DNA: TGTGCCTGGAGATATCCTAACTTCCGGGACAGTGTAGCTTTCTTT
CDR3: CAWRYPNFRDSVAFF

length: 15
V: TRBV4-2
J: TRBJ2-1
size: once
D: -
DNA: TGTGCCAGCAGCCAAGACCAGGGGGGACACAATGAGCAGTTCTTC
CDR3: CASSQDQGGHNEQFF

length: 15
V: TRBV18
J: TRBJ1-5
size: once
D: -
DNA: TGTGCCAGCTCACCCGGGGGGCAGGTGTATCAGCCCCAGCATTTT
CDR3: CASSPGGQVYQPQHF

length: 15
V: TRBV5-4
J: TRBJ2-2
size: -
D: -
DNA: TGTGCCAGCAGACTCGCCGGGGGTGACACCGGGGAGCTGTTTTTT
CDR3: CASRLAGGDTGELFF

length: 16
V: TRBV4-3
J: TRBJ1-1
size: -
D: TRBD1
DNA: TGCGCCAGCAGCCTACGACAGGGGGCGGGGGGCACTGAAGCTTTCTTT
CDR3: CASSLRQGAGGTEAFF

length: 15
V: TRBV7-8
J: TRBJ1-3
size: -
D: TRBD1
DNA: TGTGCCAGCAGCCACTACAGGGGGCTCGGGGACACCATATATTTT
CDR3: CASSHYRGLGDTIYF

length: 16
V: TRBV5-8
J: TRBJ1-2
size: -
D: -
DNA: TGTGCCAGCAGCTTTATCGGGGGGAGTTGGAACTATGGCTACACCTTC
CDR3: CASSFIGGSWNYGYTF

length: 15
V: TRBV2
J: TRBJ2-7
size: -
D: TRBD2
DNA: TGTGCCAGCACCATAGCGGGAAGGGGGGCCTACGAGCAGTACTTC
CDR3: CASTIAGRGAYEQYF

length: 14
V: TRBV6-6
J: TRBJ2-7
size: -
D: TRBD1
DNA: TGTGCCAGCAGTTACCCGGGACAGTCCTACGAGCAGTACTTC
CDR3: CASSYPGQSYEQYF

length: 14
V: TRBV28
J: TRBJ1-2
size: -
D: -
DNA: TGTGCCAGCAGTTTTGGTCCCCCAACGGTAGGCTACACCTTC
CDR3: CASSFGPPTVGYTF

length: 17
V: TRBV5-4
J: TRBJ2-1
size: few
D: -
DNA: TGTGCCAGCAGCTCCCTTGGGCGAGGGAGTGGGAACAATGAGCAGTTCTTC
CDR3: CASSSLGRGSGNNEQFF

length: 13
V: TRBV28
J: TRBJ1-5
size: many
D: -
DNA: TGTGCCAGCAGTAGGACAGTTAATCAGCCCCAGCATTTT
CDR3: CASSRTVNQPQHF

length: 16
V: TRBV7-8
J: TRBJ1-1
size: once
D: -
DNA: TGTGCCAGCAGCTTGGACCGGAAGGCGCATCTTCCTGAAGCTTTCTTT
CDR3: CASSLDRKAHLPEAFF